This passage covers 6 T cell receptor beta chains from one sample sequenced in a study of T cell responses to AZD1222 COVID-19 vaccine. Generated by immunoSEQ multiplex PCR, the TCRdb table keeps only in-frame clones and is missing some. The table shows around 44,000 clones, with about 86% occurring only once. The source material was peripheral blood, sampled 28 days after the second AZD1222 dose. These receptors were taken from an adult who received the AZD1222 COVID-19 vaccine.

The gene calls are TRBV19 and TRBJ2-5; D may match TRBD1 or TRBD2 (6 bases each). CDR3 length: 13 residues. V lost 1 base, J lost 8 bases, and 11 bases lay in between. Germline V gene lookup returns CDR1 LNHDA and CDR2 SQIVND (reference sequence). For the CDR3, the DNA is TGTGCCAGTAGTATAGGGGGGGCAGTCACCCAGTACTTC. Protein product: CASSIGGAVTQYF.

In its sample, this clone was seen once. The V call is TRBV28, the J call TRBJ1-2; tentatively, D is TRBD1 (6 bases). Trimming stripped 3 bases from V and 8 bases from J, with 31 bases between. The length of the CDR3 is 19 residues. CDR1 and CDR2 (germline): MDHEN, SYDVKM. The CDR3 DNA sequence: TGTGCCAGCAGTTTTCCCTTCGTCTCGACAGGAGGCGGTATGGAGGGCTACACCTTC. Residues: CASSFPFVSTGGGMEGYTF.

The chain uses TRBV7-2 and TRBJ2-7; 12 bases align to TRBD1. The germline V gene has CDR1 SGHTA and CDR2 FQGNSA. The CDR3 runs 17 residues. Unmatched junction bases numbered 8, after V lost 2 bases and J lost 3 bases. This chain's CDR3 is CASSLRVGQGAFYEQYF. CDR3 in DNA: TGTGCCAGCAGCTTAAGGGTGGGACAGGGGGCTTTCTACGAGCAGTACTTC. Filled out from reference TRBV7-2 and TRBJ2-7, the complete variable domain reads GAGVSQSPSNKVTEKGKDVELRCDPISGHTALYWYRQSLGQGLEFLIYFQGNSAPDKSGLPSDRFSAERTGGSVSTLTIQRTQQEDSAVYLCASSLRVGQGAFYEQYFGPGTRLTVT.

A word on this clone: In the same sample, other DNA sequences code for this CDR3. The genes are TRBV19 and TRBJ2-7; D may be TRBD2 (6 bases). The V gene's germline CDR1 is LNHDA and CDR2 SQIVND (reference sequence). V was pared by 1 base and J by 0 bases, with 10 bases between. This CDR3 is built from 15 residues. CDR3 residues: CASSIGLGGSYEQYF. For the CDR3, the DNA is TGTGCCAGTAGTATAGGACTCGGGGGCTCCTACGAGCAGTACTTC.

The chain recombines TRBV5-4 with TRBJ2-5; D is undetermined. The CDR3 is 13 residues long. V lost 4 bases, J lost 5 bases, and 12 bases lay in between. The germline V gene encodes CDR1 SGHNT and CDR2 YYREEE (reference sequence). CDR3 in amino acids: CASSPGWQETQYF. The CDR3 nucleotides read TGTGCCAGCAGCCCCGGGTGGCAGGAGACCCAGTACTTC. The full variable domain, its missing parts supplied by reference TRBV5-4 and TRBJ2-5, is ETGVTQSPTHLIKTRGQQVTLRCSSQSGHNTVSWYQQALGQGPQFIFQYYREEENGRGNFPPRFSGLQFPNYSSELNVNALELDDSALYLCASSPGWQETQYFGPGTRLLVL.

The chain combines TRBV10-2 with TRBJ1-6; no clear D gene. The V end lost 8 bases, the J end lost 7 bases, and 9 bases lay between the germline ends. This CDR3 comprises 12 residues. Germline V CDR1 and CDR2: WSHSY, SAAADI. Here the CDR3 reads CASHPGNSPLHF. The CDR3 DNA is TGCGCCAGCCATCCCGGGAATTCACCCCTCCACTTT.